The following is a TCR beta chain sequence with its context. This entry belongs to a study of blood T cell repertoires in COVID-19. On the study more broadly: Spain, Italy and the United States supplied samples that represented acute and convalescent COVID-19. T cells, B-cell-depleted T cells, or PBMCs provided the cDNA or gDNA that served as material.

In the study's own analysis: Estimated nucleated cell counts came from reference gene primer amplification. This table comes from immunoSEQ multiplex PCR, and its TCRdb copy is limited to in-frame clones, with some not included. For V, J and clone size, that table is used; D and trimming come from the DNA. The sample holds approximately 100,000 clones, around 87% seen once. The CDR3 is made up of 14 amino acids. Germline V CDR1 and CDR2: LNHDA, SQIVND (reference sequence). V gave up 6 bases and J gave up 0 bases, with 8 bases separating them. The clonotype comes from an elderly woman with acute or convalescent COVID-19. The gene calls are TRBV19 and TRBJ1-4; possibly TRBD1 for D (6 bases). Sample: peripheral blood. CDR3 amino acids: CASRQGTTNEKLFF. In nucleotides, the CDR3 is TGTGCCAGTAGGCAGGGGACAACTAATGAAAAACTGTTTTTT.